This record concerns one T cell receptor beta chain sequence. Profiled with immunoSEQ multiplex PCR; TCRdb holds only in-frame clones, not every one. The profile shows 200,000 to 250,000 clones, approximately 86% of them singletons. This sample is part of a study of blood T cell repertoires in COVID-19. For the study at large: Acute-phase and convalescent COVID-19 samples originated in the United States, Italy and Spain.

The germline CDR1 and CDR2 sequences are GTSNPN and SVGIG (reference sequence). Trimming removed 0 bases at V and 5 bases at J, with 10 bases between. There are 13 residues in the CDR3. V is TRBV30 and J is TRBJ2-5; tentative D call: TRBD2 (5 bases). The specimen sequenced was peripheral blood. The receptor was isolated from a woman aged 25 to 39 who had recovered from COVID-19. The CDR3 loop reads CAWSVMGGETQYF. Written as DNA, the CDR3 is TGTGCCTGGAGTGTAATGGGCGGGGAGACCCAGTACTTC.